Reported below is one TCR beta chain. In the original processing: It was from reference gene primer amplification that nucleated cell counts were estimated. This table comes from immunoSEQ multiplex PCR, and its TCRdb copy is limited to in-frame clones, with some not included. That table furnishes V, J and clone size, whereas the DNA furnished D and trimming. Of some 120,000 clones in the sample, roughly 80% are singletons; the top ten hold around 12%. CDR1 SGDLS and CDR2 YYNGEE come from the germline V gene. The CDR3 extends over 15 amino acids. Unmatched junction bases numbered 9, after V lost 0 bases and J lost 9 bases. This sample is drawn from a study of blood T cell repertoires in COVID-19. Study-level background: The United States, Italy and Spain supplied acute and convalescent COVID-19 samples. T cells, B-cell-depleted T cells, or PBMCs provided the cDNA or gDNA that served as material.

The sequenced sample was peripheral blood. This chain links TRBV9 with TRBJ2-1; 7 nucleotides agree with TRBD1. This clonotype was sampled from a woman in her thirties who had recovered from COVID-19. The CDR3 sequence: CASSVDTPGGSEQFF. The DNA of the CDR3 is TGTGCCAGCAGCGTAGACACTCCAGGGGGTAGTGAGCAGTTCTTC.